A single sample gave rise to the 5 T cell receptor beta chains below, sequenced in a study of OX40 agonist ivuxolimab in advanced cancers. Sequenced by immunoSEQ multiplex PCR; TCRdb stores in-frame clones only, minus some. The sample carries about 28,000 clones, approximately 91% recorded once. The starting material was CD4+ or CD8+ T cells sorted from blood, obtained in a trial of the OX40 agonist ivuxolimab. These receptors were collected from an adult with an advanced solid tumor such as melanoma, head and neck, liver or kidney cancer.

This chain joins TRBV5-6 and TRBJ1-5; 11 nucleotides match TRBD1. The CDR3 is 16 amino acids. The V and J ends lost 4 bases and 4 bases, in that order; junction bases with no gene match: 7. The germline V gene encodes CDR1 SGHDT and CDR2 YYEEEE. The CDR3, as DNA: TGTGCCAGCAGCACGTGGACAGGGGGCGAAAATCAGCCCCAGCATTTT. It specifies CASSTWTGGENQPQHF.

CDR3 DNA sequence: TGCGCCAGCAGCTTGGAGGGGACAGGGGAACCTGGCTACACCTTC. Protein product: CASSLEGTGEPGYTF. The chain employs TRBV5-1 and TRBJ1-2, with 10 bases aligning to TRBD1. Germline CDR1 and CDR2: SGHRS and YFSETQ. J gave up 7 bases and V 0 bases, and 6 bases lay outside the gene matches. The CDR3 has 15 amino acids.

The chain joins TRBV28 to TRBJ2-7; D gene ambiguous. Trimming shortened V by 3 bases and J by 0 bases, and 12 bases separated the two germline ends. CDR1 and CDR2 from the germline V gene are MDHEN and SYDVKM. CDR3 length: 15 residues. Written as DNA, the CDR3 is TGTGCCAGCAGTTTCGCCGGCCCAAGCTCCTACGAGCAGTACTTC. Residues: CASSFAGPSSYEQYF.

This clone was observed a handful of times. The V gene is TRBV6-1, the J gene TRBJ1-4; perhaps TRBD1 as D (6 bases). The V gene's germline CDR1 is MNHNS and CDR2 SASEGT. Trimming stripped 6 bases from V and 3 bases from J, with 11 bases between. This CDR3 is 14 amino acids long. The CDR3 region is CASSPRTANEKLFF. The CDR3 coding sequence is TGTGCCAGCAGCCCCCGGACAGCTAATGAAAAACTGTTTTTT.

The J gene is TRBJ1-2, the V gene TRBV6-5; perhaps TRBD1 as D (6 bases). V lost 2 bases, J lost 5 bases, and 15 bases lay in between. CDR3 length: 15 residues. CDR1 and CDR2 from the germline V gene are MNHEY and SVGAGI. The chain's CDR3 is CASSYDDAGQYGYTF. DNA of the CDR3: TGTGCCAGCAGTTACGATGATGCAGGACAGTATGGCTACACCTTC.